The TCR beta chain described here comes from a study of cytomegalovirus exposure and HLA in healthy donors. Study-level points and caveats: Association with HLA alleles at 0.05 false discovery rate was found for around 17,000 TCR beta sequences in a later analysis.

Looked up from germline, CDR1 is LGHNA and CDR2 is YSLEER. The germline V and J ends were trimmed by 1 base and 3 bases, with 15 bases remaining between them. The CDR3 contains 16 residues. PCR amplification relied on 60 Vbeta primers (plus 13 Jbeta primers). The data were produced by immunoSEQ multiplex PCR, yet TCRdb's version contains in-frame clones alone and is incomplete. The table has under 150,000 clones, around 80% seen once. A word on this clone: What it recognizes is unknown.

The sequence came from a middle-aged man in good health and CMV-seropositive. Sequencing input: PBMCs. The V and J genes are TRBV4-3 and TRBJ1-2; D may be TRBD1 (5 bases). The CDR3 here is CASSQAYAGSDYGYTF. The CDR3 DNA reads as TGCGCCAGCAGCCAAGCATACGCAGGGTCGGACTATGGCTACACCTTC.